This T cell receptor beta chain was identified in a study of cytomegalovirus exposure and HLA in healthy donors. Study background: Some 180 million T cells yielded over 90 million unique TCR beta sequences in earlier analysis.

Study-wide results and caveats: Clonal expansion was found to be greater in HLA-associated TCR beta chains than in equally common others in a later analysis. Presence/absence analyses assumed roughly uniform sequencing depth across donors.

The CDR3 covers 13 residues. The V end lost 5 bases, the J end lost 6 bases, and 13 bases lay between the germline ends. Germline CDR1 SEHNR, CDR2 FQNEAQ (reference sequence). Comments on this clone: Its specificity is not known.

Healthy people donating bone marrow made up the donors. A multiplex PCR was run with 60 Vbeta primers and 13 Jbeta primers. Assay: immunoSEQ multiplex PCR; the TCRdb copy retains only in-frame clones and omits some. The sample shows roughly 51,000 clones, and 9.5% to 11% sits with its ten largest clones. The receptor comes from a woman in her forties or fifties in good health and CMV-seropositive. The genes are TRBV7-9 and TRBJ1-1; D ambiguous. The sample comprised PBMCs. The CDR3 sequence is CASSPRSESEAFF. DNA of the CDR3: TGTGCCAGCAGCCCAAGGTCGGAGTCTGAAGCTTTCTTT. Complete variable domain (other parts from reference TRBV7-9 and TRBJ1-1): DTGVSQNPRHKITKRGQNVTFRCDPISEHNRLYWYRQTLGQGPEFLTYFQNEAQLEKSRLLSDRFSAERPKGSFSTLEIQRTEQGDSAMYLCASSPRSESEAFFGQGTRLTVV.